This T cell receptor beta chain originates from a study of T-cell memory formation after mild COVID-19. For the study at large: Across donors, TCR clusters were largely donor specific.

Constant-segment-primed 5'RACE gave TCR alpha and TCR beta cDNA libraries with sample barcodes and UMIs. TCRdb re-derived calls from the 5' RACE reads in MiXCR, one entry per CDR3 protein. The table includes approximately 430,000 distinct CDR3 sequences, about 22% detected once. Study-wide points: Researchers found some responding clones in pre-infection memory, a sign that cross-reactive memory joined. Clones that contracted clustered mainly in CM and EM if CD4+ and in EMRA if CD8+.

Note on this clonotype: Its antigen is not known.

With 0 bases removed from V and 6 bases from J, the gap between germline ends came to 4 bases. CDR1 SGHRS and CDR2 YFSETQ come from the germline V gene. CDR3 size: 13 residues. Sequencing was performed on PBMCs or a T cell subset sorted from them (not recorded which). The clonotype comes from an adult woman who had mild COVID-19 (a few samples of this study predate the infection). Cell type and time point are not known. The rearrangement links TRBV5-1 to TRBJ1-6; the D is unclear. The CDR3 here is CASSLDPNSPLHF. The DNA for the CDR3 is TGCGCCAGCAGCTTGGATCCTAATTCACCCCTCCACTTT.